These T cell receptor beta chains were read from a single sample in a study of blood T cell repertoires in COVID-19. Produced via immunoSEQ multiplex PCR; TCRdb's table is partial and in-frame only. The sample carries 50,000 or so clones, 82% recorded once. Source material: peripheral blood. These receptor sequences come from a man aged 80 or over with COVID-19, enrolled during active disease. Both conserved end residues are part of each CDR3.

>TRBJ1-2|TRBV27
CASSPSARGLGGYTF
>TRBJ2-7|TRBV7-8
CASSSTGAQYF
>TRBJ1-5|TRBV30
CAWSRDTGFSNQPQHF
>TRBJ1-3|TRBV5-8
CASSLGGRLSGNTIYF
>TRBJ2-3|TRBV12-5
CASVIPGLAGGPGDTQYF
>TRBJ2-2|TRBV27
CASSLRVTGELFF
>TRBJ1-1|TRBV13
CASSFIPIARNTEAFF
>TRBJ1-3|TRBV30
CAWTLEGSGNTIYF
>TRBJ2-3|TRBV9
CASSAGTAYTDTQYF
>TRBJ2-2|TRBV4-2
CASSQESSAGGAGELFF
>TRBJ2-1|TRBV24-1
CAAGGLAGSGNEQFF
>TRBJ2-3|TRBV2
CASRIRREGTDTQYF
>TRBJ1-2|TRBV19
CASSIGPDINYGYTF
>TRBJ2-3|TRBV30
CAKGLGDTQYF
>TRBJ2-2|TRBV6-5
CASNGQLARSGELFF
>TRBJ2-7|TRBV19
CASRGTGRHEQYF
>TRBJ1-6|TRBV6-1
CASSEGRDSTLHF
>TRBJ2-1|TRBV9
CASALGGSYNEQFF
>TRBJ1-2|TRBV6-5
CASSYSEATNYGYTF
>TRBJ2-3|TRBV24-1
CATSDWTGGTTDTQYF
>TRBJ2-2|TRBV7-9
CASIQSWGETGELFF
>TRBJ1-1|TRBV12-3/TRBV12-4
CASSLAGGTEAFF
>TRBJ2-1|TRBV10-3
CAISDGQGGNEQFF
>TRBJ2-2|TRBV19
CASSRTDNTGELFF
>TRBJ1-2|TRBV7-2
CASSKTTGYEVDGYTF